The 22 T cell receptor beta chains presented below share a single source sample, sequenced in a study of neurological immune-mediated disorders. A single record per CDR3 protein comes from TCRdb applying MiXCR to the 5' RACE reads. The sample lists 15,000 to 20,000 distinct CDR3 sequences, roughly 29% seen once, with 33% in the top ten. The sequenced sample was PBMCs. These receptors were collected from a man aged 50-60 years with HTLV-1-associated myelopathy (HAM/TSP).

Only a few counts were recorded for this clonotype. The chain couples TRBV3-1 to TRBJ2-4; 11 bases map to TRBD2. This CDR3 is built from 18 residues. The V and J ends lost 1 base and 0 bases, in that order; junction bases with no gene match: 5. Germline CDR1 and CDR2: LGHDT and YNNKEL (reference sequence). CDR3 in DNA: TGTGCCAGCAGCCAAGTAGCGGGGGGGATCCTAGCCAAAAACATTCAGTACTTC. Its protein is CASSQVAGGILAKNIQYF.

The gene calls are TRBV7-9 and TRBJ2-7, with a weak D call TRBD1 (7 bases). CDR3 length: 13 amino acids. The germline V gene encodes CDR1 SEHNR and CDR2 FQNEAQ (reference sequence). V dropped 8 bases and J dropped 6 bases, with 17 bases sitting between them. The CDR3, as DNA: TGTGCCAGCGTACAGGACAGGACTACCGAGCAGTACTTC. Its protein product is CASVQDRTTEQYF.

In its sample, this clonotype was seen a few times. The rearrangement links TRBV10-3 to TRBJ2-7, with D possibly being TRBD1 (5 bases). Germline V gene data show CDR1 as ENHRY and CDR2 as SYGVKD. This CDR3 contains 12 residues. Trimming took 4 bases from V and 2 from J, leaving 6 bases between them. For the CDR3, the DNA is TGTGCCATCAGTGGGACAACCTACGAGCAGTACTTC. It codes for CAISGTTYEQYF.

V is TRBV20-1 and J is TRBJ1-6, with D uncertain. Trimming removed 4 bases from V and 6 bases from J, with 13 bases in between. The CDR3 is made up of 14 amino acids. CDR1 is DFQATT, CDR2 SNEGSKA, per germline (reference sequence). The CDR3 reads CSATLDGGNSPLHF. CDR3 nucleotide sequence: TGCAGTGCTACCCTGGACGGAGGTAATTCACCCCTCCACTTT.

This clonotype was seen repeatedly, ten times or more. J is TRBJ2-6 and V is TRBV29-1, with D possibly matching TRBD2 (6 bases). CDR3 length equals 13 residues. Germline CDR1 SQVTM, CDR2 ANQGSEA. Trimming took 6 bases from V and 4 from J, leaving 10 bases between them. The CDR3 DNA sequence: TGCAGCGTGGCGGGGTACGGGGCCAACGTCCTGACTTTC. Its translation is CSVAGYGANVLTF.

The chain recombines TRBV20-1 with TRBJ1-1; tentatively, D is TRBD1 (5 bases). The V gene's germline CDR1 is DFQATT and CDR2 SNEGSKA (reference sequence). The CDR3 has 13 amino acids. Trimming took 5 bases from V and 8 from J, leaving 18 bases between them. This chain's CDR3 is CSAYTGRSIEAFF. The CDR3 region has the DNA TGCAGTGCTTACACGGGACGCTCTATCGAAGCTTTCTTT.

The chain has TRBV9 and TRBJ2-3; TRBD1 might be the D (5 bases). V lost 4 bases and J lost 1, with 16 bases in between. CDR1 SGDLS and CDR2 YYNGEE come from the germline V gene. The CDR3 extends over 16 amino acids. The CDR3: CASSTGHLGGTDTQYF. The DNA for the CDR3 is TGTGCCAGCAGCACCGGACACCTGGGTGGCACAGATACGCAGTATTTT.

This clonotype counts as medium-sized. V and J are TRBV5-1 and TRBJ2-5, with D unresolved. The CDR3 spans 13 residues. Germline V gene lookup returns CDR1 SGHRS and CDR2 YFSETQ. Between the trimmed V and J ends, which lost 4 bases and 2 bases, there was a span of 9 bases. CDR3 loop: CASSRAPQETQYF. The CDR3 coding sequence is TGCGCCAGCAGCCGCGCCCCACAAGAGACCCAGTACTTC. Full variable domain (remainder filled in from reference TRBV5-1 and TRBJ2-5): KAGVTQTPRYLIKTRGQQVTLSCSPISGHRSVSWYQQTPGQGLQFLFEYFSETQRNKGNFPGRFSGRQFSNSRSEMNVSTLELGDSALYLCASSRAPQETQYFGPGTRLLVL.

The chain employs TRBV20-1 and TRBJ2-1; D is ambiguous. This CDR3 region has 14 residues. Trimming removed 5 bases at V and 0 bases at J, with 11 bases between. Germline V gives CDR1 DFQATT, CDR2 SNEGSKA (reference sequence). CDR3 in DNA: TGCAGTGCTGTGACAACCGCCTCCTACAATGAGCAGTTCTTC. As protein: CSAVTTASYNEQFF.

The gene calls are TRBV7-8 and TRBJ2-3; TRBD2 matches at 9 bases. CDR1 is SGHVS, CDR2 FQNEAQ, per germline. The trim removed 1 base at V and 1 base at J, leaving 3 bases unmatched. This CDR3 is built from 16 residues. CDR3: CASSLGASGGTDTQYF. CDR3 nucleotide sequence: TGTGCCAGCAGCTTAGGGGCTAGCGGGGGCACAGATACGCAGTATTTT.

This clonotype was observed many times. The chain recombines TRBV20-1 with TRBJ2-7; 7 bases are shared with TRBD1. The CDR3 sequence is 13 residues long. Germline CDR1 is DFQATT and CDR2 is SNEGSKA (reference sequence). V was clipped by 6 bases and J by 3 bases; unmatched bases: 8. The CDR3 here is CSAMPGTDYEQYF. CDR3 nucleotides: TGCAGTGCCATGCCGGGGACAGACTACGAGCAGTACTTC.

This clonotype came up a few times. The rearrangement links TRBV3-1 to TRBJ1-1; D is unclear. CDR1 and CDR2 (germline): LGHDT, YNNKEL (reference sequence). Trimming left V 2 bases short and J 4 bases short, with 11 bases between. CDR3 length: 14 residues. The CDR3 region is CASSQMIEATEAFF. The CDR3 DNA follows: TGTGCCAGCAGCCAAATGATCGAGGCCACTGAAGCTTTCTTT.

This clonotype has just a few counts. The chain combines TRBV20-1 with TRBJ1-5; 12 nucleotides agree with TRBD1. Germline V CDR1 and CDR2: DFQATT, SNEGSKA (reference sequence). The CDR3 covers 17 residues. The V segment lost 6 bases and the J segment 4 bases; nucleotides outside the gene matches: 13. CDR3 protein: CSAQAGTGGSRNQPQHF. In DNA, the CDR3 is TGCAGTGCCCAGGCCGGGACAGGGGGCAGTAGGAATCAGCCCCAGCATTTT.

This clonotype was observed a handful of times. This likely comes from a read error, as the CDR3 has no conserved phenylalanine or tryptophan at its end. The DNA is left out, because the CDR3 cannot be placed on it with certainty; the CDR3 is given as TCRdb lists it. The gene calls are TRBV14 and TRBJ2-7; the table's TRBD1 call for D was not verified on the DNA. In germline, CDR1 is SGHDN, CDR2 FVKESK. Termini included, the CDR3 measures 13 amino acids. The CDR3 loop is CASSLIDPDRGCP.

V gene TRBV20-1 combines with J gene TRBJ2-1; possible D gene TRBD2, 5 bases. This CDR3 spans 14 amino acids. The V and J ends lost 1 base and 1 base respectively, with 8 bases between them. CDR1 and CDR2 (germline): DFQATT, SNEGSKA (reference sequence). CDR3 loop: CSARVGGSYNEQFF. The CDR3 DNA follows: TGCAGTGCTAGAGTTGGCGGGTCCTACAATGAGCAGTTCTTC.

This chain links TRBV7-9 with TRBJ2-3, with D maybe TRBD1 (5 bases). Germline V gene sequence: CDR1 SEHNR, CDR2 FQNEAQ (reference sequence). This CDR3 comprises 14 residues. V was cut by 4 bases and J by 5 bases, with 13 bases left in between. The CDR3 region has the DNA TGTGCCAGCAGCTCTCAGGGTTTCGGAGATACGCAGTATTTT. Protein product: CASSSQGFGDTQYF.

This clonotype was counted at least ten times. The rearrangement uses TRBV6-5 and TRBJ2-5, with D perhaps given as TRBD1 or TRBD2 (5 bases each). This CDR3 has 14 amino acids. V lost 2 bases, J lost 5 bases, and 12 bases lay in between. The germline V gene encodes CDR1 MNHEY and CDR2 SVGAGI. The CDR3 region has the DNA TGTGCCAGCAGTTACGGGTGGGGGTACGAGACCCAGTACTTC. It encodes CASSYGWGYETQYF.

The chain links TRBV5-1 to TRBJ2-3; 13 nucleotides align to TRBD2. Trimming removed 1 base from V and 3 bases from J; junction bases left unmatched: 2. CDR3 length: 16 residues. In germline, CDR1 is SGHRS, CDR2 YFSETQ. The CDR3 sequence is CASSLRLAGGTDTQYF. The DNA for the CDR3 is TGCGCCAGCAGCTTGCGACTAGCGGGGGGAACAGATACGCAGTATTTT.

This chain uses TRBV19 with TRBJ1-4; tentatively, D is TRBD1 (5 bases). V was clipped by 4 bases and J by 7 bases, with 19 bases between them. Germline CDR1 LNHDA, CDR2 SQIVND (reference sequence). This CDR3 contains 16 residues. For the CDR3, the DNA is TGTGCCAGTAGTAATTCCCCCGGGGCACGAAGTGAAAAACTGTTTTTT. Its translation: CASSNSPGARSEKLFF.

About this clonotype itself: The conserved final phenylalanine or tryptophan is absent from the CDR3, which likely points to a read error. This sequence joins TRBV5-1 and TRBJ1-2; perhaps TRBD1 as D (5 bases). Germline V gives CDR1 SGHRS, CDR2 YFSETQ. Trimming cost V 3 bases and J 3 bases, with 12 bases left between them. The CDR3 totals 14 residues. CDR3 nucleotide sequence: TGCGCCAGCAGCTCAACCGGGACGGACTATGGCTACACCGTC. Translation: CASSSTGTDYGYTV.

This clonotype is labeled medium-sized. This chain uses TRBV5-1 with TRBJ2-3; D not certain. The CDR3 runs 12 residues. The V gene lost 0 bases and the J gene lost 6 bases, with 5 bases spanning the gap. The germline V gene has CDR1 SGHRS and CDR2 YFSETQ. CDR3 in amino acids: CASSLAGDTQYF. The CDR3, as DNA: TGCGCCAGCAGCTTGGCCGGGGATACGCAGTATTTT.

This clonotype was counted many times. The rearrangement uses TRBV12-3 or TRBV12-4 and TRBJ2-1; 12 positions agree with TRBD2. V trimming: 2 bases; J trimming: 6 bases; junction bases outside the gene matches: 8. The CDR3 has 17 amino acids. The CDR3 reads CASSLLASGGAGNEQFF. The DNA for the CDR3 is TGTGCCAGCAGTTTACTGGCTAGCGGGGGGGCGGGCAATGAGCAGTTCTTC.